The 22 T cell receptor beta chains given below trace back to one sample, sequenced in a study of beta chain features in type 1 diabetes (dated by TCRdb to between 2017 and 2018). What the work shows at the level of the full study, not this receptor alone: In all four CD4+ subsets, TCRB CDR3 length was moderately but significantly shorter in type 1 diabetes patients.

Receptors were amplified or captured by the immunoSEQ multiplex PCR assay. All of the isolated RNA was reverse transcribed with the High Capacity cDNA Reverse Transcription Kit, so expressed TCRB transcripts were sequenced. TCRdb provides this immuneACCESS table in a form limited to in-frame rearrangements. Some clones are lacking; in checked studies, under half of them reflect an unresolved V gene, and why the rest are absent is not known. The sample table contains about 280,000 clones; only one count was recorded for 15% of them. The ten largest clones represent 0.015% to 0.019% of the sample. These receptors have no identified antigens. Sequences were obtained from naive CD4+ T cells from blood. Sample cell subset or site, as interpreted from the label and publication: true naive CD4+ T cells. The source of these receptors is a man aged 18 to 29 with type 1 diabetes.

This clone was counted between two and nine times. This chain connects TRBV5-1 to TRBJ1-1; 7 bases map to TRBD1. In germline, CDR1 is SGHRS, CDR2 YFSETQ. Losses at the gene ends were 4 bases for V and 3 bases for J; bases not matched to a gene: 6. This CDR3 is built from 14 residues. This CDR3 is CASSARTGHTEAFF. The CDR3, as DNA: TGCGCCAGCAGCGCCAGGACAGGCCACACTGAAGCTTTCTTT. The full variable domain, rest sourced from reference TRBV5-1 and TRBJ1-1, is KAGVTQTPRYLIKTRGQQVTLSCSPISGHRSVSWYQQTPGQGLQFLFEYFSETQRNKGNFPGRFSGRQFSNSRSEMNVSTLELGDSALYLCASSARTGHTEAFFGQGTRLTVV.

J is TRBJ2-1 and V is TRBV6-1; D might be TRBD1 (5 bases). The ends were cut back, 6 bases at V and 9 bases at J, with 12 bases in the middle. CDR1 and CDR2 (germline): MNHNS, SASEGT. This CDR3 is built from 12 residues. The CDR3 sequence is CASRGLGPEQFF. The CDR3 region has the DNA TGTGCCAGCAGAGGTCTGGGGCCTGAGCAGTTCTTC.

In its sample, this clone was seen a few times. The chain is built from TRBV30 and TRBJ1-2; D gene unclear. The CDR3 totals 10 residues. Germline V lookup: CDR1 GTSNPN, CDR2 SVGIG (reference sequence). V dropped 5 bases and J dropped 12 bases, with 13 bases sitting between them. The CDR3 loop is CAWGFMADTF. The CDR3 bases are TGTGCCTGGGGTTTTATGGCGGACACCTTC.

This clone showed up just a few times. The chain uses TRBV7-2 and TRBJ1-2, with 8 bases that match TRBD1. The CDR3 covers 15 residues. V was pared by 1 base and J by 3 bases, with 4 bases of the junction left unmatched. CDR1 is SGHTA, CDR2 FQGNSA, per germline. CDR3 sequence: CASSLDQGAHYGYTF. CDR3 DNA sequence: TGTGCCAGCAGCTTAGACCAGGGGGCACACTATGGCTACACCTTC.

J is TRBJ2-1 and V is TRBV7-2; D perhaps matches TRBD1 (5 bases). Germline CDR1 SGHTA, CDR2 FQGNSA. V was pared by 5 bases and J by 1 base, with 15 bases between. This CDR3 spans 16 amino acids. The CDR3 is CASSAYGAKSYNEQFF. In DNA form, the CDR3 reads TGTGCCAGCAGCGCATATGGGGCGAAATCCTACAATGAGCAGTTCTTC.

V is TRBV5-4 and J is TRBJ2-2; 9 bases line up with TRBD2. J lost 3 bases, V lost 7 bases, and 10 bases had no gene match. The V gene's germline CDR1 is SGHNT and CDR2 YYREEE (reference sequence). The CDR3 loop spans 16 amino acids. CDR3 coding DNA: TGTGCCAGCGGTGGTAGCGGGAGTAGTCACACCGGGGAGCTGTTTTTT. This gives the protein CASGGSGSSHTGELFF. The full variable domain, completed using reference TRBV5-4 and TRBJ2-2, is ETGVTQSPTHLIKTRGQQVTLRCSSQSGHNTVSWYQQALGQGPQFIFQYYREEENGRGNFPPRFSGLQFPNYSSELNVNALELDDSALYLCASGGSGSSHTGELFFGEGSRLTVL.

The V and J genes are TRBV7-8 and TRBJ1-3; possibly TRBD1 for D (6 bases). V was clipped by 4 bases and J by 0 bases, with 13 bases between them. The germline V gene encodes CDR1 SGHVS and CDR2 FQNEAQ. The CDR3 loop spans 16 amino acids. The CDR3 bases are TGTGCCAGCAGCTCGCACAGGGTCGGCTCTGGAAACACCATATATTTT. Its protein is CASSSHRVGSGNTIYF.

The chain employs TRBV29-1 and TRBJ2-5; the D gene is possibly TRBD1 (7 bases). The CDR3 loop spans 13 amino acids. V was cut by 3 bases and J by 5 bases, with 13 bases left in between. CDR1 is SQVTM and CDR2 is ANQGSEA in the germline V gene. The CDR3 reads CSVDRGTVETQYF. DNA for the CDR3: TGCAGCGTTGATCGCGGGACAGTGGAGACCCAGTACTTC.

The chain is built from TRBV9 and TRBJ2-5; the match to TRBD2 covers 8 bases. Germline-derived CDR1 and CDR2 are SGDLS and YYNGEE. Unmatched junction bases numbered 9, after V lost 4 bases and J lost 1 base. The CDR3 is 16 residues long. The CDR3 coding sequence is TGTGCCAGCAGCCCTTACGGGGGGGTCACCCAAGAGACCCAGTACTTC. As protein: CASSPYGGVTQETQYF.

In DNA, the CDR3 is TGTGCCAGCTCACCACCGGGGCCAAGTTCCTACGAGCAGTACTTC. Amino acids: CASSPPGPSSYEQYF. The chain combines TRBV18 with TRBJ2-7, with D possibly being TRBD1 (5 bases). Germline values: CDR1 KGHSH, CDR2 LQKENI. There are 15 residues in the CDR3. Trimming cost V 0 bases and J 1 base, with 10 bases left between them.

V gene TRBV5-6 combines with J gene TRBJ2-7; no definite D call. This CDR3 has 14 residues. The ends were cut back, 0 bases at V and 4 bases at J, with 11 bases in the middle. CDR1 is SGHDT, CDR2 YYEEEE, per germline. Here the CDR3 reads CASSLGYSSYEQYF. CDR3 DNA: TGTGCCAGCAGCTTGGGCTACAGTTCTTACGAGCAGTACTTC.

This rearrangement joins TRBV28 to TRBJ2-1, with D maybe TRBD1 (6 bases). Germline-derived CDR1 and CDR2 are MDHEN and SYDVKM. The V and J ends lost 6 bases and 8 bases respectively, with 26 bases between them. The CDR3 spans 17 residues. CDR3 sequence (DNA): TGTGCCAGCAGGTCAACAGGGTGGTTGGACTCTAGTTATGAGCAGTTCTTC. Translation gives CASRSTGWLDSSYEQFF. Combining the CDR3 with reference TRBV28 and TRBJ2-1 gives the whole variable domain DVKVTQSSRYLVKRTGEKVFLECVQDMDHENMFWYRQDPGLGLRLIYFSYDVKMKEKGDIPEGYSVSREKKERFSLILESASTNQTSMYLCASRSTGWLDSSYEQFFGPGTRLTVL.

V gene TRBV28 combines with J gene TRBJ2-1; 14 bases map to TRBD2. The V and J ends lost 5 bases and 7 bases, in that order; junction bases with no gene match: 7. The V gene's germline CDR1 is MDHEN and CDR2 SYDVKM. CDR3 length: 16 amino acids. CDR3 loop: CASSQGGTSGSNEQFF. The CDR3 DNA follows: TGTGCCAGCAGTCAGGGCGGGACTAGCGGGAGTAATGAGCAGTTCTTC.

This clone was seen only a few times. The V and J genes are TRBV5-1 and TRBJ2-7, with a possible D match to TRBD2 (6 bases). Germline CDR1 SGHRS, CDR2 YFSETQ. The CDR3 is made up of 13 amino acids. V was pared by 4 bases and J by 1 base, with 9 bases between. CDR3 amino acids: CASSVEGSYEQYF. The CDR3 DNA is TGCGCCAGCAGCGTGGAGGGGTCCTACGAGCAGTACTTC.

The chain couples TRBV5-1 to TRBJ2-1; 11 nucleotides align to TRBD2. This CDR3 is built from 16 residues. Germline CDR1 SGHRS, CDR2 YFSETQ. With 0 bases clipped from V and 3 bases from J, the junction kept 2 bases outside the gene matches. This CDR3 reads CASSLGGTSGYNEQFF. The CDR3 coding sequence is TGCGCCAGCAGCTTGGGGGGGACTAGCGGCTACAATGAGCAGTTCTTC.

The rearrangement joins TRBV11-2 to TRBJ2-1; 11 nucleotides match TRBD2. This CDR3 is built from 18 residues. Germline assignment: CDR1 SGHAT and CDR2 FQNNGV. After removal of 5 bases from V and 4 bases from J, the junction contained 13 bases not matched to a gene. Written as DNA, the CDR3 is TGTGCCAGCAGCCCCCGCATTCTAGCGGGAGGAAGTTACAATGAGCAGTTCTTC. This gives the protein CASSPRILAGGSYNEQFF.

This clone was recorded a few times. The gene calls are TRBV4-3 and TRBJ2-5, with TRBD1 identical over 8 bases. Germline V gene sequence: CDR1 LGHNA, CDR2 YSLEER. V gave up 1 base and J gave up 5 bases; unmatched junction bases: 9. The CDR3 covers 16 residues. The CDR3 DNA is TGCGCCAGCAGCCAAGGGGCACAGGGGGATTGGGAGACCCAGTACTTC. Translated: CASSQGAQGDWETQYF.

The chain carries TRBV5-1 and TRBJ2-7; 9 nucleotides line up with TRBD1. The ends lost 4 bases at V and 7 bases at J; junction bases unmatched: 6. Germline V gene sequence: CDR1 SGHRS, CDR2 YFSETQ. This CDR3 has 13 residues. The DNA for the CDR3 is TGCGCCAGCAGCAACTTACAGGGGGCAGAGCAGTACTTC. This codes for CASSNLQGAEQYF.

This clone came up a few times. The chain combines TRBV9 with TRBJ1-1; possible D gene TRBD1, 5 bases. V lost 4 bases and J lost 0, with 10 bases in between. The CDR3 runs to 14 residues. Germline-derived CDR1 and CDR2 are SGDLS and YYNGEE. Written as DNA, the CDR3 is TGTGCCAGCAGCCCCCGGGGGATGAACACTGAAGCTTTCTTT. Translating it yields CASSPRGMNTEAFF. The full variable domain, completed using reference TRBV9 and TRBJ1-1, is DSGVTQTPKHLITATGQRVTLRCSPRSGDLSVYWYQQSLDQGLQFLIQYYNGEERAKGNILERFSAQQFPDLHSELNLSSLELGDSALYFCASSPRGMNTEAFFGQGTRLTVV.

The rearrangement uses TRBV15 and TRBJ2-2; 11 positions match TRBD2. Trimming at V came to 0 bases and at J to 7 bases, leaving 10 bases not matched to a gene. CDR1 and CDR2 from the germline V gene are LNHNV and YYDKDF (reference sequence). The length of the CDR3 is 18 residues. The CDR3 spells CATSRDRFSGGANGELFF. The CDR3 DNA is TGTGCCACCAGCAGAGATCGTTTTAGCGGGGGGGCGAACGGGGAGCTGTTTTTT.

V usage is TRBV5-6 and J usage is TRBJ2-1, with 9 nucleotides matching TRBD2. Trimming removed 1 base from V and 4 bases from J; junction bases left unmatched: 6. Looked up from germline, CDR1 is SGHDT and CDR2 is YYEEEE. This CDR3 contains 16 residues. The CDR3 loop reads CASSLLAGGNYNEQFF. The CDR3 nucleotides read TGTGCCAGCAGCTTGTTGGCGGGAGGGAATTACAATGAGCAGTTCTTC.

The chain recombines TRBV30 with TRBJ1-1, with a weak D call TRBD1 (5 bases). Germline V gene lookup returns CDR1 GTSNPN and CDR2 SVGIG (reference sequence). V was trimmed by 5 bases and J by 2 bases, leaving 33 bases between them. The CDR3 is 20 amino acids. The CDR3 DNA follows: TGTGCCTGGGAGCGCCGGGGAGGCGGCAGGTTTTCGAGGGGAAACACTGAAGCTTTCTTT. The encoded protein is CAWERRGGGRFSRGNTEAFF.